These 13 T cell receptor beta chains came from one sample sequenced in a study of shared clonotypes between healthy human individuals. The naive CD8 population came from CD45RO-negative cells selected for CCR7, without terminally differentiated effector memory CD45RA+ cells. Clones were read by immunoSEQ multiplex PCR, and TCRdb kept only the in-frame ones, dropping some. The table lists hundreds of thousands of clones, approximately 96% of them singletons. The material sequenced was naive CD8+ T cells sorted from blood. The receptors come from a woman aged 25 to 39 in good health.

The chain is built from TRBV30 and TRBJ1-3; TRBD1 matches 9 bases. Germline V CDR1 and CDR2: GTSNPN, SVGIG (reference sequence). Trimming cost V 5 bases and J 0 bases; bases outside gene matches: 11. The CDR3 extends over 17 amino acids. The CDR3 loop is CAWEGQGVLVSGNTIYF. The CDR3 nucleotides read TGTGCCTGGGAGGGACAGGGAGTCCTTGTCTCTGGAAACACCATATATTTT. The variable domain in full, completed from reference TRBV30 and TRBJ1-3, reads SQTIHQWPATLVQPVGSPLSLECTVEGTSNPNLYWYRQAAGRGLQLLFYSVGIGQISSEVPQNLSASRPQDRQFILSSKKLLLSDSGFYLCAWEGQGVLVSGNTIYFGEGSWLTVV.

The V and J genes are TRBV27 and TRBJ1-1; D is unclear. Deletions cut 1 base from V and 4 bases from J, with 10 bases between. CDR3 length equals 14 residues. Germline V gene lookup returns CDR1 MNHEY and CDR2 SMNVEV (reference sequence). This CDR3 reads CASSLLRQSTEAFF. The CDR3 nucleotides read TGTGCCAGCAGTTTATTAAGGCAGTCCACTGAAGCTTTCTTT.

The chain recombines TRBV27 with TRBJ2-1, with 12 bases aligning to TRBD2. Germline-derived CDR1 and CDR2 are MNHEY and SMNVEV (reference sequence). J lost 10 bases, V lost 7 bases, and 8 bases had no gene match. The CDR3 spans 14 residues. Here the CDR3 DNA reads TGTGCCAGCACCCCGGGTGGACTAGCGGGAGAGCAGTTCTTC. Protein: CASTPGGLAGEQFF.

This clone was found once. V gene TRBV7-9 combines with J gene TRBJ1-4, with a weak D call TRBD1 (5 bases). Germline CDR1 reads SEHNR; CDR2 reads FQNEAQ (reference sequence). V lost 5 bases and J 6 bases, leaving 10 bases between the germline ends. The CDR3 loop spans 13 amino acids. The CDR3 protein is CASSPPGDEKLFF. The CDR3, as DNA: TGTGCCAGCAGCCCACCGGGGGATGAAAAACTGTTTTTT.

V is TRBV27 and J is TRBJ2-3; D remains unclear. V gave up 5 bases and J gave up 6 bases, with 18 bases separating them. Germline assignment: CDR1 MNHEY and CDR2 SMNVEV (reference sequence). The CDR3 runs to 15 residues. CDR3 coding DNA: TGTGCCAGCAGTACCTTAGGAGCATCTAGGGATACGCAGTATTTT. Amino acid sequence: CASSTLGASRDTQYF.

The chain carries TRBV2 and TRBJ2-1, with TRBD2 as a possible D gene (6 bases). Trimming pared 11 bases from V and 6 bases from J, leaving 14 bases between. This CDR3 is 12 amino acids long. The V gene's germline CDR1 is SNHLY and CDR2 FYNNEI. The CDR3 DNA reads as TGTGCCTACGACGGGACTCTCAATGAGCAGTTCTTC. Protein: CAYDGTLNEQFF.

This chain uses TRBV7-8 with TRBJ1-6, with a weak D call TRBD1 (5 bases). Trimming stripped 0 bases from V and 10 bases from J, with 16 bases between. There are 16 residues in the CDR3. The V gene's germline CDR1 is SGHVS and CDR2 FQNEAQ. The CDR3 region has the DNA TGTGCCAGCAGCTTAGCGCCCCTTCCAGGGTCATCACCCCTCCACTTT. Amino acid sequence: CASSLAPLPGSSPLHF.

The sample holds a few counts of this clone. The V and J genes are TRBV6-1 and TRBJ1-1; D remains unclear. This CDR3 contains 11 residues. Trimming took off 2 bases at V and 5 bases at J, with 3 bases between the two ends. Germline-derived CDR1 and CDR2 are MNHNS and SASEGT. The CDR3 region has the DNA TGTGCCAGCAGTGAAACAACTGAAGCTTTCTTT. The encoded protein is CASSETTEAFF.

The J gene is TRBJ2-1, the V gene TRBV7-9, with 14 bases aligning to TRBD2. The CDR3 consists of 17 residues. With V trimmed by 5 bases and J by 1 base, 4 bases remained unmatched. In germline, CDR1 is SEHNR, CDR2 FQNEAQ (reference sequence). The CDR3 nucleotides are TGTGCCAGCAGCGGGACTAGCGGGAGTGGGTCCTACAATGAGCAGTTCTTC. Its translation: CASSGTSGSGSYNEQFF.

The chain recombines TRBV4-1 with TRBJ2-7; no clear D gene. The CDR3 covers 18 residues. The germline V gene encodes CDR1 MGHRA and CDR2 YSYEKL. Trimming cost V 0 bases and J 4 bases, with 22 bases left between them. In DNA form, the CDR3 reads TGCGCCAGCAGCCAAGATCTGTCCGAAATGGGATTAGTTTACGAGCAGTACTTC. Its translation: CASSQDLSEMGLVYEQYF.

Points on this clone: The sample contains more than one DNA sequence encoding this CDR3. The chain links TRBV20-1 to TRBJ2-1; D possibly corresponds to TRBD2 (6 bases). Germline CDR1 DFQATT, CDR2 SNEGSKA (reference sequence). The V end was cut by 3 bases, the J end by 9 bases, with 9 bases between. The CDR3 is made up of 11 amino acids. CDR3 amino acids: CSARAGIEQFF. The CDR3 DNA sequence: TGCAGTGCTAGGGCGGGAATTGAGCAGTTCTTC.

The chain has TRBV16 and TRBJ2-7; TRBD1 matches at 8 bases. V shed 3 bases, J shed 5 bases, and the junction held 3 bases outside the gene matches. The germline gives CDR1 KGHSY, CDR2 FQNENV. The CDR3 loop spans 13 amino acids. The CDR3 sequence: CASSQPTGDEQYF. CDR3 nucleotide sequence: TGTGCCAGCAGCCAGCCGACAGGGGACGAGCAGTACTTC.

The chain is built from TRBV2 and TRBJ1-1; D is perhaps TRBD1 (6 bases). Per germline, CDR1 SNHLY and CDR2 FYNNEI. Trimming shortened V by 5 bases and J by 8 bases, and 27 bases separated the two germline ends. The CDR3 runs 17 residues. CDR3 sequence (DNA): TGTGCCAGCAGTCGGAACAGGGAACTCGTAGGTAAAAAAGAAGCTTTCTTT. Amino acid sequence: CASSRNRELVGKKEAFF.